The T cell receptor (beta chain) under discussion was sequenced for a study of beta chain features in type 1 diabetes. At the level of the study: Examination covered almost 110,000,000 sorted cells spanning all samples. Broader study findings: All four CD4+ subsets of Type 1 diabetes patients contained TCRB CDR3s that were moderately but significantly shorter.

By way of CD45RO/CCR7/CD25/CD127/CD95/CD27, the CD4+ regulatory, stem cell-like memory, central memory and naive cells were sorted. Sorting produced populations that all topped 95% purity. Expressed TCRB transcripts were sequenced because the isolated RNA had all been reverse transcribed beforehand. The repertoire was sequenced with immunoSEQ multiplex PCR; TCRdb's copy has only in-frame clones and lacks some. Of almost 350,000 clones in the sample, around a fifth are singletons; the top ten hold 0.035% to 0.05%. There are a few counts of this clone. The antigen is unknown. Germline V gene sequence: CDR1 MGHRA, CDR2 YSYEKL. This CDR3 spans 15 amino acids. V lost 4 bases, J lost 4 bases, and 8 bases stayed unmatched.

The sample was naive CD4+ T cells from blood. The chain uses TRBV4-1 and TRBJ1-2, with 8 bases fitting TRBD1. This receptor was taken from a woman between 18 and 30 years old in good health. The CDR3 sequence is CASSRSGGSTYGYTF. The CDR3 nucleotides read TGCGCCAGCAGCCGATCAGGGGGCTCTACCTATGGCTACACCTTC.